The sequence of this T cell receptor beta chain was determined in a study of blood T cells in healthy people across ages. V gave up 6 bases and J gave up 2 bases; unmatched junction bases: 14. CDR3 length: 18 residues. The germline CDR1 and CDR2 sequences are MNHNS and SASEGT. It was with a sample-barcoded 5' primer and a J-beta primer mix that a second PCR of roughly 6 to 12 cycles was run. TCRdb re-called the 5' RACE reads through MiXCR, storing one row per CDR3 protein. The sample shows some 1.4 million distinct CDR3 sequences, 42% of them seen only once. Note on this clonotype: The target antigen is unknown.

Every sample had a minimum of 6 million PBMCs isolated. RNA extraction gave at least 5.5 micrograms of total RNA per sample. Regarding the study as a whole: Measured against age, TCR beta diversity per million T cells decreased in a roughly linear manner.

The sample taken for sequencing was blood. V is TRBV6-1 and J is TRBJ1-5; TRBD1 matches at 9 bases. The receptor comes from a woman under 30 in good health. Written as DNA, the CDR3 is TGTGCCAGCAGGACCCACAATCCGGGACAGGGCGGCAATCAGCCCCAGCATTTT. Translating it yields CASRTHNPGQGGNQPQHF.